The rows below give T cell receptor beta chains drawn from one sample of a study of blood T cell repertoires in COVID-19. The assay was immunoSEQ multiplex PCR, and TCRdb's table has in-frame clones only and misses some. The sample carries 90,000 to 100,000 clones, around 88% recorded once. Sequenced sample: peripheral blood. Receptors were obtained from a man older than 75 with acute or convalescent COVID-19. Each CDR3 is given with its conserved first and last residue. The order of the fields is J gene, V gene, D gene, clone size, CDR3 protein, CDR3 DNA. A D gene is named only where the DNA matches it firmly. The listing skips clone size in some rows; elsewhere it reads once, few, many or a size class.

>TRBJ2-2|TRBV5-1|-|-
CASSPLLNTGELFF
TGCGCCAGCAGCCCACTATTGAACACCGGGGAGCTGTTTTTT
>TRBJ2-7|TRBV28|TRBD2|-
CASSLGGRTYEQYF
TGTGCCAGCAGTTTGGGCGGGAGGACCTACGAGCAGTACTTC
>TRBJ2-7|TRBV6-5|TRBD1|-
CASSYDREISVYEQYF
TGTGCCAGCAGTTACGACAGGGAAATCTCGGTCTACGAGCAGTACTTC
>TRBJ2-1|TRBV6-2/TRBV6-3|TRBD1|-
CASSKGQNNEQFF
TGTGCCAGCAGTAAGGGACAGAACAATGAGCAGTTCTTC
>TRBJ2-4|TRBV5-1|TRBD2|-
CASSFSAGSENIQYF
TGCGCCAGCAGCTTCTCAGCGGGGAGCGAAAACATTCAGTACTTC
>TRBJ2-3|TRBV5-1|TRBD2|-
CASSSAGEGTDTQYF
TGCGCCAGCAGCTCAGCGGGAGAGGGCACAGATACGCAGTATTTT
>TRBJ2-1|TRBV6-5|TRBD2|-
CASSYGLAHNEQFF
TGTGCCAGCAGTTACGGACTAGCTCACAATGAGCAGTTCTTC
>TRBJ1-2|TRBV28|-|-
CASSLEGYGYTF
TGTGCCAGCAGTTTAGAGGGATATGGCTACACCTTC
>TRBJ2-3|TRBV2|TRBD1|-
CASGRDRTITDTQYF
TGTGCCAGCGGACGGGACAGGACAATCACAGATACGCAGTATTTT
>TRBJ2-7|TRBV5-1|-|-
CASSLGGLEREQYF
TGCGCCAGCAGCTTGGGTGGACTTGAGAGGGAGCAGTACTTC
>TRBJ1-4|TRBV5-4|-|-
CASSTRGLNEKLFF
TGTGCCAGCAGCACGCGGGGCCTGAATGAAAAACTGTTTTTT
>TRBJ1-2|TRBV13|-|-
CASSLGQGHGYTF
TGTGCCAGCAGCTTAGGACAGGGACATGGCTACACCTTC
>TRBJ2-7|TRBV7-2|TRBD2|few
CASSLALAGRSYEQYF
TGTGCCAGCAGCTTAGCCCTAGCGGGACGCTCCTACGAGCAGTACTTC
>TRBJ2-2|TRBV19|TRBD1|-
CASISGQHTGELFF
TGTGCCAGTATCTCGGGACAGCACACCGGGGAGCTGTTTTTT
>TRBJ2-1|TRBV27|-|-
CASSVRGAPESYNEQFF
TGTGCCAGCAGTGTCCGTGGGGCCCCAGAAAGCTACAATGAGCAGTTCTTC
>TRBJ1-4|TRBV29-1|TRBD1|-
CSVQTGGNEKLFF
TGCAGCGTGCAGACAGGGGGCAATGAAAAACTGTTTTTT
>TRBJ2-3|TRBV10-3|-|-
CAISDTADTQYF
TGTGCCATCAGTGATACGGCAGATACGCAGTATTTT
>TRBJ2-3|TRBV5-1|-|-
CATRTSSATSTDTQYF
TGCGCCACCCGGACTTCTAGCGCGACTAGCACAGATACGCAGTATTTT
>TRBJ2-3|TRBV9|TRBD2|-
CASSAEREGREDTQYF
TGTGCCAGCAGCGCCGAGCGGGAGGGCCGGGAAGATACGCAGTATTTT
>TRBJ2-7|TRBV9|TRBD1|-
CASSPRDRGLEVQYF
TGTGCCAGCAGCCCACGGGACAGGGGGCTTGAAGTGCAGTACTTC
>TRBJ2-1|TRBV7-2|TRBD2|-
CASSYGLAGGINEQFF
TGTGCCAGCAGCTACGGACTAGCGGGAGGAATTAATGAGCAGTTCTTC